One and the same sample provided the 22 T cell receptor gamma chains below, sequenced in a study of intestinal T cells in coeliac disease. TRG repertoires were amplified with LymphoTrack primers from approximately 200 ng of biopsy DNA. TCRdb fed the multiplex PCR reads to CATT. The sample has nearly 750 gamma-chain clones, around 50% seen once; the top ten hold over 15%. For each case, the template was genomic DNA from ten roughly 5.3-µm formalin-fixed paraffin-embedded scrolls. The sequenced sample consisted of a duodenal biopsy. Receptors originate from a human donor with celiac disease.

This chain links TRGV8 with TRGJ1 or TRGJ2. The CDR3 sequence is 11 residues long. Germline V gives CDR1 VENAVY, CDR2 YDSYNSRV. Germline trimming cut 3 bases from V and 9 bases from J; bases unmatched to any gene: 5. The CDR3 reads CATWDHRKKLF. In nucleotides, the CDR3 is TGTGCCACCTGGGATCACCGTAAGAAACTCTTT.

This clone was picked up a small number of times. The rearrangement joins TRGV2 to TRGJ1 or TRGJ2. With V trimmed by 10 bases and J by 11 bases, 11 bases remained unmatched. CDR3 length equals 10 residues. Germline lookup yields CDR1 EGSNGY and CDR2 YDSYNSKV. CDR3 coding DNA: TGTGCCACTGGACGGGCGGAGAAACTCTTT. Amino acids: CATGRAEKLF.

The chain couples TRGV2 to TRGJP1. The V gene end was trimmed by 6 bases and the J gene end by 0 bases; junction bases not matched to a gene: 22. CDR1 is EGSNGY and CDR2 is YDSYNSKV in the germline V gene. This CDR3 comprises 20 residues. The CDR3 is CATWPGRSFFPYTTGWFKIF. In DNA, the CDR3 is TGTGCCACCTGGCCTGGACGATCATTTTTTCCATATACCACTGGTTGGTTCAAGATATTT.

About this clone itself: It is likely a read error: a sequence one base away is far more abundant. At the DNA level, this CDR3 is encoded by other sequences in the same sample as well. CDR3 protein: CAAWVYTTGWFKIF. In DNA form, the CDR3 reads TGTGCTGCGTGGGTATATACCACTGGCTGGTTCAAGATATTT. The chain has TRGV10 and TRGJP1. TRGV10 qualifies as an ORF whose function is uncertain. This CDR3 region has 14 residues.

In regard to this clone: TCRdb's entry gives the protein of a much larger clone, which mismatches this DNA's translation at residue 7, likely from a read error; the protein reported here is translated from the DNA. The chain carries TRGV4 and TRGJ1 or TRGJ2. The length of the CDR3 is 13 residues. V was clipped by 1 base and J by 3 bases; unmatched bases: 3. CDR1 and CDR2 (germline): EGSTGY, YDSYTSSV. In DNA, the CDR3 is TGTGCCACCTGGGATGGAATTTATTATAAGAAACTCTTT. Protein product: CATWDGIYYKKLF.

As regards this clone: This may come from a read error, since a much larger clone is one base off. V gene TRGV10 combines with J gene TRGJP1. TRGV10 is an open reading frame, and its role is uncertain. The J segment lost 7 bases and the V segment lost 11 bases, leaving 8 bases of the junction unmatched. CDR3 length equals 12 residues. The CDR3 region has the DNA TGTGCTGCGCGGGATTTTGGTTGGTTCAAGATATTT. Encoded protein: CAARDFGWFKIF.

This clone is labeled as large. The chain carries TRGV2 and TRGJP1. The germline gives CDR1 EGSNGY, CDR2 YDSYNSKV. The CDR3 is 17 residues long. With 0 bases clipped from V and 0 bases from J, the junction kept 7 bases outside the gene matches. CDR3: CATWDGVDNTTGWFKIF. CDR3 DNA: TGTGCCACCTGGGACGGGGTGGATAATACCACTGGTTGGTTCAAGATATTT.

V gene TRGV10 combines with J gene TRGJP1. TRGV10 has ORF status, its function being uncertain. The V gene end was trimmed by 8 bases and the J gene end by 1 base; junction bases not matched to a gene: 5. The CDR3 runs to 14 residues. CDR3 in amino acids: CAAWASTTGWFKIF. The CDR3 nucleotides are TGTGCTGCGTGGGCCAGTACCACTGGTTGGTTCAAGATATTT.

This clone has only a few counts. The mismatch at residue 5 between this DNA's translation and the TCRdb protein of a much larger clone likely reflects a read error; the protein shown is translated from the DNA. This chain links TRGV9 with TRGJ1 or TRGJ2. Germline assignment: CDR1 GITISATS and CDR2 ISYDGTV (reference sequence). The CDR3 runs to 11 residues. Here the CDR3 DNA reads TGTGCCTTGTGGAAGGTGCGAGGGAAACTCTTT. This gives the protein CALWKVRGKLF.

This clone was picked up a small number of times. This may arise from a read error, as a much more abundant clone is one base away. This specimen includes other DNA sequences encoding the same CDR3. This chain uses TRGV10 with TRGJP1. TRGV10 is treated as an ORF (open reading frame) with a function not yet certain. The length of the CDR3 is 15 residues. CDR3 amino acids: CAAWVLYTTGWFKIF. CDR3 bases: TGCGCTGCGTGGGTCTTATATACCACTGGTTGGTTCAAGATATTT.

The rearrangement joins TRGV3 to TRGJP1. Unmatched junction bases numbered 9, after V lost 2 bases and J lost 9 bases. The CDR3 loop spans 14 amino acids. In germline, CDR1 is VTNTFY, CDR2 YDVSTARD (reference sequence). The CDR3, as DNA: TGTGCCACCTGGGACAAACGACCGAGTTGGTTCAAGATATTT. Translating it yields CATWDKRPSWFKIF.

The CDR3 sequence: CATWDGLSYKKLF. The CDR3 bases are TGTGCCACCTGGGATGGCCTTAGTTATAAGAAACTCTTT. This chain joins TRGV4 and TRGJ1 or TRGJ2. Losses at the gene ends were 1 base for V and 6 bases for J; bases not matched to a gene: 6. The CDR3 totals 13 residues. CDR1 and CDR2 from the germline V gene are EGSTGY and YDSYTSSV.

This clone was recorded a few times. The J gene is TRGJP1, the V gene TRGV8. V lost 10 bases and J lost 15; bases outside the gene matches: 8. The V gene's germline CDR1 is VENAVY and CDR2 YDSYNSRV. The CDR3 has 9 amino acids. For the CDR3, the DNA is TGTGCCACTCCCAGGCTCAAGATATTT. It encodes CATPRLKIF.

This chain uses TRGV4 with TRGJ1 or TRGJ2. Trimming at V came to 5 bases and at J to 1 base, leaving 8 bases not matched to a gene. The CDR3 is made up of 14 amino acids. CDR1 and CDR2 from the germline V gene are EGSTGY and YDSYTSSV. The CDR3 is CATWAYLNYYKKLF. The DNA for the CDR3 is TGTGCCACCTGGGCATACCTAAATTATTATAAGAAACTCTTT.

This chain joins TRGV4 and TRGJP1. CDR1 and CDR2 from the germline V gene are EGSTGY and YDSYTSSV. This CDR3 contains 11 residues. V trimming: 9 bases; J trimming: 10 bases; junction bases outside the gene matches: 8. CDR3 amino acids: CATRWVWFKIF. The CDR3 region has the DNA TGTGCCACCCGTTGGGTTTGGTTCAAGATATTT.

This clone was found a few times. The chain is built from TRGV9 and TRGJ1 or TRGJ2. The junction had 5 bases not matched to a gene; V was cut back by 6 bases and J by 3 bases. The CDR3 is made up of 12 amino acids. The V gene's germline CDR1 is GITISATS and CDR2 ISYDGTV (reference sequence). CDR3 bases: TGTGCCTTGTGGAGGGTTTATTATAAGAAACTCTTT. Amino acids: CALWRVYYKKLF.

This chain links TRGV2 with TRGJ1 or TRGJ2. CDR3 length: 9 residues. Looked up from germline, CDR1 is EGSNGY and CDR2 is YDSYNSKV. The CDR3, as DNA: TGTGCACTGGAGGCGGAGAAACTCTTT. It codes for CALEAEKLF.

Regarding this clone: A clone one base away is much larger, so this may be a read error. The V gene is TRGV11, the J gene TRGJ1 or TRGJ2. TRGV11 is an open reading frame, and its role is uncertain. This CDR3 has 13 residues. With V trimmed by 7 bases and J by 10 bases, 13 bases remained unmatched. CDR3 in amino acids: CACWIDSGLKKLF. In DNA, the CDR3 is TGTGCCTGCTGGATCGATTCAGGACTAAAGAAACTCTTT.

There are a few counts of this clone. TCRdb's protein, taken from a much larger clone, differs from this DNA's translation at residue 5, likely owing to a read error; the protein displayed comes from the DNA. This chain uses TRGV3 with TRGJP2. Germline V lookup: CDR1 VTNTFY, CDR2 YDVSTARD (reference sequence). The CDR3 contains 14 residues. Trimming took 6 bases from V and 1 from J; bases not matched to a gene: 5. CDR3 sequence reads: CATWPRSSDWIKTF. The DNA for the CDR3 is TGTGCCACCTGGCCCCGTAGTAGTGATTGGATCAAGACGTTT.

The chain employs TRGV10 and TRGJ1 or TRGJ2. TRGV10 is treated as an ORF (open reading frame) with a function not yet certain. Trimming removed 8 bases from V and 4 bases from J; junction bases left unmatched: 6. The CDR3 spans 12 residues. The chain's CDR3 is CAAWIWYYKKLF. The CDR3 DNA is TGTGCTGCGTGGATTTGGTATTATAAGAAACTCTTT.

A few counts support this clone. This sequence may be a read error, since a much larger clone differs from it by one base. The same CDR3 arises from other DNA sequences in this sample as well. The J gene is TRGJP2, the V gene TRGV2. V lost 1 base and J lost 8; bases outside the gene matches: 13. There are 16 residues in the CDR3. Germline assignment: CDR1 EGSNGY and CDR2 YDSYNSKV. CDR3 sequence reads: CATWDGPEIGDWIKTF. The CDR3, as DNA: TGTGCCACCTGGGACGGCCCCGAGATTGGCGATTGGATCAAGACGTTT.

The chain links TRGV3 to TRGJ1 or TRGJ2. Trimming removed 12 bases from V and 4 bases from J; junction bases left unmatched: 15. This CDR3 has 13 amino acids. Germline lookup yields CDR1 VTNTFY and CDR2 YDVSTARD (reference sequence). CDR3 amino acids: CAGLGEDYYKKLF. In nucleotides, the CDR3 is TGTGCCGGCCTGGGTGAAGACTATTATAAGAAACTCTTT.